The clone carrying this T cell receptor (beta chain) showed up just once. Its cognate antigen is unknown. This PCR relied on a set of 60 Vbeta primers and 13 Jbeta primers. TCRdb's table, derived via immunoSEQ multiplex PCR, lists solely in-frame clones and lacks some. Here the sample spans approximately 240,000 clones, over 80% being singletons. The sample is drawn from a study of cytomegalovirus exposure and HLA in healthy donors. Study in general: Early on, a data release was issued that held roughly 86 million unique TCRs from HLA-typed donors.

Whole-study findings and limits: Among TCR beta chains, those listed as cytomegalovirus-associated numbered over 150.

The donors were healthy bone marrow donors. Despite likely unrecorded immune exposures, the donors were nominally healthy at the time of sampling. This TCR was recovered from a woman in her thirties or forties in good health and CMV-seropositive. The sample consisted of PBMCs.

CDR3 nucleotides: TGTGCCAGCAGTTACGGGGGCGGGGGACAGCCCCAGCATTTT. It is translated as CASSYGGGGQPQHF. The chain couples TRBV6-6 to TRBJ1-5, with D possibly being TRBD1 (6 bases). V was trimmed by 2 bases and J by 7 bases, leaving 12 bases between them. This CDR3 contains 14 residues. In germline, CDR1 is MNHNY, CDR2 SVGAGI (reference sequence).